One and the same sample provided the 20 T cell receptor beta chains below, sequenced in a study of blood T cell repertoires in COVID-19. Clones were sequenced by immunoSEQ multiplex PCR, and TCRdb holds only the in-frame ones, with some missing. Of 89,000 or so clones in the sample, around 82% were seen once. Sequencing used peripheral blood. Receptor source: a human donor in a cohort sampled during active COVID-19.

The chain's CDR3 is CASRYGGTDTQYF. The DNA for the CDR3 is TGTGCCAGCAGATACGGGGGCACAGATACGCAGTATTTT. This sequence joins TRBV7-2 and TRBJ2-3, with D perhaps matching TRBD2 (5 bases). CDR3 length equals 13 residues. Germline values: CDR1 SGHTA, CDR2 FQGNSA. The V and J ends lost 6 bases and 1 base respectively, with 8 bases between them.

The rearrangement uses TRBV24-1 and TRBJ2-1, with 12 bases fitting TRBD2. With V trimmed by 5 bases and J by 6 bases, 7 bases remained unmatched. Germline values: CDR1 KGHDR, CDR2 SFDVKD. The CDR3 loop spans 16 amino acids. The CDR3 spells CATSGRTSGKGNEQFF. The CDR3 DNA sequence: TGTGCCACCAGTGGAAGGACTAGCGGGAAGGGCAATGAGCAGTTCTTC.

The chain employs TRBV29-1 and TRBJ1-2; D is uncertain. Germline V CDR1 and CDR2: SQVTM, ANQGSEA. The CDR3 is 14 amino acids. V was trimmed by 4 bases and J by 3 bases, leaving 15 bases between them. DNA of the CDR3: TGCAGCGTTGCCTTATCGGGGAGGGACTATGGCTACACCTTC. It translates to CSVALSGRDYGYTF. The whole variable domain, remainder taken from reference TRBV29-1 and TRBJ1-2, is SAVISQKPSRDICQRGTSLTIQCQVDSQVTMMFWYRQQPGQSLTLIATANQGSEATYESGFVIDKFPISRPNLTFSTLTVSNMSPEDSSIYLCSVALSGRDYGYTFGSGTRLTVV.

The rearrangement uses TRBV4-2 and TRBJ2-5; TRBD2 agrees at 14 bases. Germline V gives CDR1 LGHNA, CDR2 YNFKEQ. Trimming took 3 bases from V and 5 from J; bases not matched to a gene: 8. The CDR3 spans 17 residues. CDR3 sequence reads: CASSQTGLAGERETQYF. For the CDR3, the DNA is TGTGCCAGCAGCCAGACGGGACTAGCGGGAGAGAGGGAGACCCAGTACTTC.

The genes are TRBV19 and TRBJ2-7; D gene unclear. Germline V gene sequence: CDR1 LNHDA, CDR2 SQIVND (reference sequence). The V and J ends lost 6 bases and 3 bases respectively, with 15 bases between them. The CDR3 runs to 14 residues. The CDR3 spells CASSSQTEHYEQYF. The DNA for the CDR3 is TGTGCCAGTAGCTCCCAAACCGAACACTACGAGCAGTACTTC.

V is TRBV30 and J is TRBJ1-2; no clear D. The CDR3 spans 13 residues. Germline loops: CDR1 GTSNPN, CDR2 SVGIG (reference sequence). The V end was cut by 1 base, the J end by 2 bases, with 8 bases between. CDR3 in DNA: TGTGCCTGGAGTGAATCAAGCAACTATGGCTACACCTTC. Amino acids: CAWSESSNYGYTF.

The chain is built from TRBV15 and TRBJ1-2; tentatively, D is TRBD1 (5 bases). Trimming pared 3 bases from V and 5 bases from J, leaving 16 bases between. Germline V gene sequence: CDR1 LNHNV, CDR2 YYDKDF (reference sequence). This CDR3 comprises 15 residues. The CDR3 bases are TGTGCCACCAGCAGGGAACGACAGACCCATTATGGCTACACCTTC. Its translation: CATSRERQTHYGYTF.

The rearrangement joins TRBV11-3 to TRBJ2-3; TRBD2 might be the D (5 bases). Trimming pared 6 bases from V and 3 bases from J, leaving 19 bases between. The CDR3 length is 16 residues. CDR1 and CDR2 from the germline V gene are SGHNT and YENEEA. The CDR3: CASSRRGSAGTDTQYF. The CDR3, as DNA: TGTGCCAGCAGTCGGCGAGGGTCGGCCGGGACAGATACGCAGTATTTT.

The chain has TRBV7-9 and TRBJ2-7, with D possibly TRBD2 on 5 matching bases. The CDR3 runs 13 residues. The ends were cut back, 3 bases at V and 11 bases at J, with 17 bases in the middle. Germline loops: CDR1 SEHNR, CDR2 FQNEAQ (reference sequence). In DNA, the CDR3 is TGTGCCAGCAGCTTGTATCAGATTACCGGGGAGTACTTC. Translating gives CASSLYQITGEYF.

The V call is TRBV11-2, the J call TRBJ2-2; tentatively, D is TRBD1 (5 bases). The CDR3 spans 13 residues. V dropped 5 bases and J dropped 5 bases, with 9 bases sitting between them. The germline CDR1 and CDR2 sequences are SGHAT and FQNNGV. CDR3: CASSPSGTGELFF. The DNA for the CDR3 is TGTGCCAGCAGCCCATCAGGGACCGGGGAGCTGTTTTTT.

The CDR3 here is CASSPPGTSGGPSRFF. The CDR3 DNA reads TGTGCCAGCTCACCCCCCGGGACTAGCGGGGGTCCCTCAAGGTTCTTC. This chain links TRBV18 with TRBJ2-1, with 14 bases that match TRBD2. Germline loops: CDR1 KGHSH, CDR2 LQKENI. V was pared by 3 bases and J by 15 bases, with 13 bases of the junction left unmatched. This CDR3 is built from 16 residues.

In its sample, this clone was seen a few times. CDR3 coding DNA: TGTGCCAGCAGTCCCATAATCGCCTCCCGGGGTTTTAACTATGGCTACACCTTC. Translating it yields CASSPIIASRGFNYGYTF. The chain has TRBV25-1 and TRBJ1-2; no firm D call. V was shortened by 5 bases and J by 1 base, with 23 bases between the two germline ends. CDR1 is MGHDK and CDR2 is SYGVNS in the germline V gene. The CDR3 length is 18 residues.

The rearrangement joins TRBV19 to TRBJ1-1; 9 nucleotides align to TRBD1. The germline V gene has CDR1 LNHDA and CDR2 SQIVND (reference sequence). The CDR3 has 15 amino acids. The trim removed 7 bases at V and 3 bases at J, leaving 9 bases unmatched. For the CDR3, the DNA is TGTGCCAGTAATTTCCCGGGACAGGGCTACACTGAAGCTTTCTTT. This codes for CASNFPGQGYTEAFF.

The gene calls are TRBV5-6 and TRBJ2-5, with D maybe TRBD1 (6 bases). This CDR3 spans 14 amino acids. V was pared by 0 bases and J by 1 base, with 7 bases between. The germline V gene has CDR1 SGHDT and CDR2 YYEEEE. The CDR3 sequence: CASSLGGLQETQYF. As DNA, the CDR3 is TGTGCCAGCAGCTTGGGGGGGCTCCAAGAGACCCAGTACTTC.

V and J are TRBV9 and TRBJ1-2; weak D call: TRBD1 (5 bases). The CDR3 is 16 amino acids. Per the germline V gene, CDR1 is SGDLS and CDR2 is YYNGEE. The V and J ends lost 6 bases and 2 bases respectively, with 20 bases between them. The CDR3 loop reads CASTTGLSPANYGYTF. CDR3 in DNA: TGTGCCAGCACCACGGGACTTAGCCCGGCGAACTATGGCTACACCTTC. Variable domain in full (rest from reference TRBV9 and TRBJ1-2): DSGVTQTPKHLITATGQRVTLRCSPRSGDLSVYWYQQSLDQGLQFLIQYYNGEERAKGNILERFSAQQFPDLHSELNLSSLELGDSALYFCASTTGLSPANYGYTFGSGTRLTVV.

This chain uses TRBV5-1 with TRBJ2-5, with TRBD1 matching 7 bases. Germline values: CDR1 SGHRS, CDR2 YFSETQ. This CDR3 is 13 amino acids long. V lost 6 bases, J lost 4 bases, and 6 bases stayed unmatched. CDR3 DNA: TGCGCCAGCAAGACGCCAGGGGGAGAGACCCAGTACTTC. This codes for CASKTPGGETQYF.

The chain carries TRBV7-6 and TRBJ2-2; tentatively, D is TRBD1 (6 bases). The CDR3 has 16 residues. V was trimmed by 2 bases and J by 1 base, leaving 11 bases between them. Germline V gene lookup returns CDR1 SGHVS and CDR2 FNYEAQ. The CDR3 nucleotides read TGTGCCAGCAGCTTAAGGAAGGGACAGAACACCGGGGAGCTGTTTTTT. It encodes CASSLRKGQNTGELFF.

The chain employs TRBV5-5 and TRBJ2-2; perhaps TRBD2 as D (5 bases). CDR3 length: 14 residues. Germline V gene data show CDR1 as SGHKS and CDR2 as YYEKEE (reference sequence). With 6 bases removed from V and 0 bases from J, the gap between germline ends came to 9 bases. The CDR3 DNA sequence: TGTGCCAGCACCACGGGGTCGAACACCGGGGAGCTGTTTTTT. Encoded protein: CASTTGSNTGELFF.

The chain couples TRBV6-5 to TRBJ2-7; TRBD1 matches 8 bases. V lost 5 bases, J lost 3 bases, and 9 bases stayed unmatched. The CDR3 spans 15 residues. Per the germline V gene, CDR1 is MNHEY and CDR2 is SVGAGI. CDR3 sequence: CASSIRQGLGYEQYF. CDR3 DNA sequence: TGTGCCAGCAGTATCCGACAGGGGTTAGGCTACGAGCAGTACTTC.

This chain links TRBV6-6 with TRBJ2-1; D may be TRBD2 (6 bases). This CDR3 has 14 amino acids. V lost 2 bases and J lost 8, with 13 bases in between. Germline CDR1 reads MNHNY; CDR2 reads SVGAGI (reference sequence). CDR3 in DNA: TGTGCCAGCAGTTACCACCCTAGCGCGGATGAGCAGTTCTTC. Its translation: CASSYHPSADEQFF.